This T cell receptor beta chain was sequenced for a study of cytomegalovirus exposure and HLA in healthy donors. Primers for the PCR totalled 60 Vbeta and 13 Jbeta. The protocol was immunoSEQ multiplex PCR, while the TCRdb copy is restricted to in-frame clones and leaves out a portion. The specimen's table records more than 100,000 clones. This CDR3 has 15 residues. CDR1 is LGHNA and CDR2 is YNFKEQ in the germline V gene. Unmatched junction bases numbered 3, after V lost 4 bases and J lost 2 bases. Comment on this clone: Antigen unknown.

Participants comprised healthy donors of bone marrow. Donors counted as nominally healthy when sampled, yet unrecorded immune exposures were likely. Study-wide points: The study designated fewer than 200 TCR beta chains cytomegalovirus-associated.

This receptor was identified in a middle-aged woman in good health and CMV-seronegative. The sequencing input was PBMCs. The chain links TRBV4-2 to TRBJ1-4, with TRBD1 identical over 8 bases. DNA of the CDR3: TGTGCCAGCAGCCCCGGACAGGGCACTAATGAAAAACTGTTTTTT. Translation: CASSPGQGTNEKLFF.